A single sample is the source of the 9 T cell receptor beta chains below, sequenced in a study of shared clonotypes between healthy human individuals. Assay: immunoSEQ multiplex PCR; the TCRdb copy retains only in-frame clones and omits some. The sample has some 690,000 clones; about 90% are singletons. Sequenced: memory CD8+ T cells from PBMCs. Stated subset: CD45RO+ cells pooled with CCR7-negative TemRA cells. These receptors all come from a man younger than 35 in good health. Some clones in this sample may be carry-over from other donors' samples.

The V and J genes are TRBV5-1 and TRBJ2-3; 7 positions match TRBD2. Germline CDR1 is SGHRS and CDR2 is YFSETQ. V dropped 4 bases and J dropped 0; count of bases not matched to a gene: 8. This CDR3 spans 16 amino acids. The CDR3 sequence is CASSTSLAESTDTQYF. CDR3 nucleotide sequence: TGCGCCAGCAGCACCTCCCTAGCGGAGAGCACAGATACGCAGTATTTT.

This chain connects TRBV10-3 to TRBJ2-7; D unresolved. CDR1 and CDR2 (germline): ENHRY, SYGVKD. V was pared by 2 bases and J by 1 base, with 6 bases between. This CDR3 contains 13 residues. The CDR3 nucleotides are TGTGCCATCAGTGAGGTGGATTCCTACGAGCAGTACTTC. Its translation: CAISEVDSYEQYF.

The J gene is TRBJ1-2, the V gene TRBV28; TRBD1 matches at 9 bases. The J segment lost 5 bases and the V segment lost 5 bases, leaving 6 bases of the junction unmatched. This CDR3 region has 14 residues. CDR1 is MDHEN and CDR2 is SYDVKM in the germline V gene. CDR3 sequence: CASSESGTGYGYTF. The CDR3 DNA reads TGTGCCAGCAGTGAATCCGGGACAGGGTATGGCTACACCTTC.

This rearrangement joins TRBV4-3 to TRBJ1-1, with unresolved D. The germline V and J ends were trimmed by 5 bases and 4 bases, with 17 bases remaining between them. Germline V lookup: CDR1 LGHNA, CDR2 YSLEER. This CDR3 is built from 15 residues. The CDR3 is CASSLNRVYVTEAFF. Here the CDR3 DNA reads TGCGCCAGCAGCTTAAATAGGGTTTATGTCACTGAAGCTTTCTTT.

CDR3 protein: CASRPGRGANTGELFF. The CDR3 nucleotides read TGCGCCAGCAGACCCGGACGAGGGGCGAACACCGGGGAGCTGTTTTTT. This chain joins TRBV5-1 and TRBJ2-2; the D call may be TRBD1 or TRBD2 (5 bases each). Germline CDR1 reads SGHRS; CDR2 reads YFSETQ. The ends were cut back, 5 bases at V and 0 bases at J, with 14 bases in the middle. The CDR3 length is 16 residues.

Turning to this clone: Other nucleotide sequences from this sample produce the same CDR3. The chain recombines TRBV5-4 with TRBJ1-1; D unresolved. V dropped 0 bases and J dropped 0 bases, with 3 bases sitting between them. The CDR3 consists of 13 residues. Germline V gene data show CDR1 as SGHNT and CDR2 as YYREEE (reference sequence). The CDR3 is CASSLDMNTEAFF. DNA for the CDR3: TGTGCCAGCAGCTTGGACATGAACACTGAAGCTTTCTTT.

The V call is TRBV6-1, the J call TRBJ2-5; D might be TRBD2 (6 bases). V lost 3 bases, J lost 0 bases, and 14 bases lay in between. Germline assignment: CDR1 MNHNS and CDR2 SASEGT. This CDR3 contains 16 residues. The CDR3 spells CASSETGDWDQETQYF. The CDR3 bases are TGTGCCAGCAGTGAGACCGGGGACTGGGACCAAGAGACCCAGTACTTC.

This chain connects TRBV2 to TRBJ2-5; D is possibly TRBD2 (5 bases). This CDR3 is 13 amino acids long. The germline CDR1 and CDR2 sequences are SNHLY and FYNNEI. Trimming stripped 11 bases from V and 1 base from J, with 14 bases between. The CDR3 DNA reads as TGTGCCGTAAGGGAGTGGGTCCAAGAGACCCAGTACTTC. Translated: CAVREWVQETQYF.

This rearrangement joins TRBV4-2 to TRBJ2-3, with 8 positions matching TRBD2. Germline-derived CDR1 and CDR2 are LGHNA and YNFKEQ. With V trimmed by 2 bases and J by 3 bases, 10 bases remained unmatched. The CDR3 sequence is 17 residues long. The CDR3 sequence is CASSQRDSGILTDTQYF. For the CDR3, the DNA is TGTGCCAGCAGCCAAAGGGATAGCGGGATTTTAACAGATACGCAGTATTTT.